This T cell receptor beta chain was recorded in a study of cytotoxic CD8 clonotypes in ibrutinib-treated CLL. Turning to the study itself: The cohort had around 11 relapsed/refractory and over 14 treatment-naive patients, 17 IGHV unmutated.

CDR1 LNHDA and CDR2 SQIVND come from the germline V gene (reference sequence). The junction had 10 bases not matched to a gene; V was cut back by 5 bases and J by 7 bases. The CDR3 consists of 15 residues. Target depth was 1 in 200,000 to 1 in 1 million T cells, about 10x per clonotype. The data were produced by immunoSEQ multiplex PCR, yet TCRdb's version contains in-frame clones alone and is incomplete. The table has just over 200,000 clones, 60% to 80% seen once. This sample comprised PBMCs, obtained after 12 months of ibrutinib treatment. The receptor comes from a human donor with chronic lymphocytic leukemia. J is TRBJ2-1 and V is TRBV19; 8 bases align to TRBD2. CDR3 DNA sequence: TGTGCCAGTAGTCCTTTGACTAGCGTCTTGAATGAGCAGTTCTTC. Amino acid sequence: CASSPLTSVLNEQFF.